Here is one T cell receptor (beta chain) with its context. Its binding antigen is unknown. Nothing much larger sits one base from this clone, and base qualities are not available. TCRbeta CDR3 regions were amplified from genomic DNA by means of the immunoSEQ Assay, a bias-controlled multiplex PCR. The authors processed their data as follows. The number of nucleated cells in each sample was estimated from the amplification of reference gene primers within the assay. Sequence reads were collapsed and filtered to measure the absolute abundance of every unique TCRbeta CDR3 rearrangement. Productive Simpson clonality was computed per sample as the square root of Simpson's diversity index over productive rearrangements. TCRdb holds this immuneACCESS table with in-frame rearrangements only. Some clones are missing; in checked studies, unresolved V genes explain under half, and the rest has no known cause. V and J calls and clone size are those listed in that table; D and trimming were worked out from the DNA. The sample includes roughly 130,000 clones, with roughly nine tenths observed a single time. The ten largest make up about 4% of the sample.

At the junction V is shortened by 4 bases and J by 4 bases, with 8 bases in between. The CDR1 and CDR2 encoded by the germline V gene are KGHSH and LQKENI. The cysteine opens and the phenylalanine closes a CDR3 of 13 amino acids. Only CDR3 DNA is held: 39 bases, read in frame from base 1. This record belongs to a study of blood T cell repertoires in COVID-19 (dated by TCRdb to 2019 to 2021). In terms of the full investigation: The collaborator samples originated in the United States, Italy and Spain and spanned the acute and convalescent phases of COVID-19. The prospective study material was composed of cDNA or gDNA derived from T cells, B-cell-depleted T cells, or PBMCs. The dataset comprised deeply sampled blood TCRbeta repertoires from subjects exposed to, actively infected with, or recovered from COVID-19. The repertoires were made available in a free public database intended to serve as a resource for research on the immune response to SARS-CoV-2. The samples were drawn from two sources: the first 160 participants of the ongoing ImmuneRACE study, and about 1,300 subjects contributed by 6 global collaborators. Nearly every sample came with metadata listing a de-identified subject ID, COVID-19 status, age in years and sex. HLA class I and class II types, where available, came from metadata supplied by the sample provider rather than from assay-based typing.

Summary of the overall study and its limitations: How much clinical and demographic metadata was included differed by source and by participant, and the metadata was provided uncurated.

Each collaborating institution followed its own protocols to collect whole blood in K2EDTA tubes. Collaborator samples were shipped for TCRbeta analysis as frozen whole blood, isolated PBMCs, or DNA extracted from either sample type. The TCR was taken from a man aged 45-65 years with active COVID-19. Material for sequencing was peripheral blood. The receptor chain draws on TRBV18 and TRBJ1-5; the D gene is perhaps TRBD1, on 5 matching bases. CDR3 sequence: CASSRGENQPQHF. The sequenced DNA is TGTGCCAGCTCACGGGGGGAAAATCAGCCCCAGCATTTT.